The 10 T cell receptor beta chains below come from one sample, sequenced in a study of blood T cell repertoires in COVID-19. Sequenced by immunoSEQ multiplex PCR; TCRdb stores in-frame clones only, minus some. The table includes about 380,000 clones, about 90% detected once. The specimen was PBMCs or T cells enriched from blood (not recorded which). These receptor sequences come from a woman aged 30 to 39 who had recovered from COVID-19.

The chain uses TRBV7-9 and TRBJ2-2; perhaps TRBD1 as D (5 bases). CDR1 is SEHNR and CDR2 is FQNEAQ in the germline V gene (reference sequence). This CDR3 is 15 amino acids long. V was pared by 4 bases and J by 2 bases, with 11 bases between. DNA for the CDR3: TGTGCCAGCAGCTCCAGGGTTTTAAACACCGGGGAGCTGTTTTTT. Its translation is CASSSRVLNTGELFF.

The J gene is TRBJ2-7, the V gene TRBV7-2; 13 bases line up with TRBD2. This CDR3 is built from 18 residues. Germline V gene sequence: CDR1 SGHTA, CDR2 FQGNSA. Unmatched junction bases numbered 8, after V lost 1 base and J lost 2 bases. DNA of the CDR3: TGTGCCAGCAGCTTAGTTGGACTAGCGGGAGCGACAACCTACGAGCAGTACTTC. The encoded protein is CASSLVGLAGATTYEQYF.

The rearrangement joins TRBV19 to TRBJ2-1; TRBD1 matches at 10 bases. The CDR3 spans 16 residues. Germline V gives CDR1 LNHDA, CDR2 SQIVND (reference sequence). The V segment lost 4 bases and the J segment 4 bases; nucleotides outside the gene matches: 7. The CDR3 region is CASSKTGTGEYNEQFF. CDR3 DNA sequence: TGTGCCAGTAGTAAAACCGGGACAGGGGAGTACAATGAGCAGTTCTTC.

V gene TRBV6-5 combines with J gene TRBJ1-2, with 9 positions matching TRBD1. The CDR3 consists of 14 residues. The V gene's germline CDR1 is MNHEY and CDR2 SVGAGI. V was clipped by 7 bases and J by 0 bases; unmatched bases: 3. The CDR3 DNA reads TGTGCCAGCAAAGGGACAGGGACTAACTATGGCTACACCTTC. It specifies CASKGTGTNYGYTF.

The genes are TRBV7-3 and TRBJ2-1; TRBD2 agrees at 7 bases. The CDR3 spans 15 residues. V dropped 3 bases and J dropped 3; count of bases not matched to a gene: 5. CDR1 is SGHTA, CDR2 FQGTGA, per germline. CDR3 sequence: CASSFQGGGYNEQFF. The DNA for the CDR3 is TGTGCCAGCAGCTTCCAAGGCGGGGGCTACAATGAGCAGTTCTTC.

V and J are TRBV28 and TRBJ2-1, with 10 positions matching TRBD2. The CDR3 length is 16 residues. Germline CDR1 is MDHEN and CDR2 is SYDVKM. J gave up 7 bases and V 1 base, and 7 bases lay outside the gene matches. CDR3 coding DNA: TGTGCCAGCAGTTTATTGGGTAGCGGGAGGTCTAATGAGCAGTTCTTC. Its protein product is CASSLLGSGRSNEQFF.

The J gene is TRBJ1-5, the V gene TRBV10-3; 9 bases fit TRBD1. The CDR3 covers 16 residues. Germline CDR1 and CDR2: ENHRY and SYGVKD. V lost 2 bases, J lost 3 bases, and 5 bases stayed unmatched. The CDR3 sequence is CAISEPGQGLNQPQHF. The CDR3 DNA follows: TGTGCCATCAGTGAGCCAGGACAGGGGCTCAATCAGCCCCAGCATTTT.

The DNA of the CDR3 is TGCGCCAGCAGTGAGTCCATGGACAGGGGGGGTGAGCAGTACTTC. This encodes CASSESMDRGGEQYF. This rearrangement joins TRBV10-1 to TRBJ2-7, with TRBD1 matching 10 bases. The V gene end was trimmed by 0 bases and the J gene end by 7 bases; junction bases not matched to a gene: 6. The CDR3 runs to 15 residues. Germline V gene lookup returns CDR1 WNHNN and CDR2 SYGVQD (reference sequence).

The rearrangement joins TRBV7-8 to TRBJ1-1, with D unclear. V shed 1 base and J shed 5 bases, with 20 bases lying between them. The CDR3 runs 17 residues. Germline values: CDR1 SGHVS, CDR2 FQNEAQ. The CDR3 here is CASSLERVGGTGTEAFF. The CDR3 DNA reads TGTGCCAGCAGCTTAGAGAGGGTGGGCGGTACGGGGACTGAAGCTTTCTTT.

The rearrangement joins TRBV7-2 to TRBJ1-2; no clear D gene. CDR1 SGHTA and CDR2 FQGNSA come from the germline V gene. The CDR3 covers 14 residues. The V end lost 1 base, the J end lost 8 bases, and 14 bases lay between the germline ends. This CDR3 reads CASSLGRAAAGYTF. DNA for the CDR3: TGTGCCAGCAGCTTAGGGAGAGCCGCCGCGGGCTACACCTTC. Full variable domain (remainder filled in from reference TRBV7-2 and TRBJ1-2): GAGVSQSPSNKVTEKGKDVELRCDPISGHTALYWYRQSLGQGLEFLIYFQGNSAPDKSGLPSDRFSAERTGGSVSTLTIQRTQQEDSAVYLCASSLGRAAAGYTFGSGTRLTVV.